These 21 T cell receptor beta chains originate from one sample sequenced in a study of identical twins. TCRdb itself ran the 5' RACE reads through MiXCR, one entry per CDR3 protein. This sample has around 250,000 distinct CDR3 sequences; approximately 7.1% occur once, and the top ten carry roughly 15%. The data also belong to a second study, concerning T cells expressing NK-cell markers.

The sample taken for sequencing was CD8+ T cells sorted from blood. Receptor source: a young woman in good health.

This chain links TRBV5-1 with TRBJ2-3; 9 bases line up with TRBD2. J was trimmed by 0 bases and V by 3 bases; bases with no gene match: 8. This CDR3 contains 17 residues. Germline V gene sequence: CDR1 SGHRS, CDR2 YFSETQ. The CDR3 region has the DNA TGCGCCAGCAGCTCTTCGCTAGCGGGGCCAAGCACAGATACGCAGTATTTT. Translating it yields CASSSSLAGPSTDTQYF.

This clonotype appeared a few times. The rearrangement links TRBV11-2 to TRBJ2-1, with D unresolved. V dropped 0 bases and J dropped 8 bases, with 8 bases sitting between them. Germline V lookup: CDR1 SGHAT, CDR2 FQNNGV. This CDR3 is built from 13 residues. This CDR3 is CASSLEWGDEQFF. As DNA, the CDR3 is TGTGCCAGCAGCTTAGAATGGGGTGATGAGCAGTTCTTC.

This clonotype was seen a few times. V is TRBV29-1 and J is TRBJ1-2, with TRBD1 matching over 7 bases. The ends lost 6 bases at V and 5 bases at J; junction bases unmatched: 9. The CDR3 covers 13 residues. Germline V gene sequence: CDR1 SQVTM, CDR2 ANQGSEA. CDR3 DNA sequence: TGCAGCGTCGTGACCGGGACAGAGTATGGCTACACCTTC. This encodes CSVVTGTEYGYTF.

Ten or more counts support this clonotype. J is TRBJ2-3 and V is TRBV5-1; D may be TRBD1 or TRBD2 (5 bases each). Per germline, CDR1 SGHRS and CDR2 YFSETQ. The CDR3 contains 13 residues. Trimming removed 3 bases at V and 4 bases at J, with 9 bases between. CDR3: CASSWGSPDTQYF. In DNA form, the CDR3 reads TGCGCCAGCAGCTGGGGGTCCCCAGATACGCAGTATTTT.

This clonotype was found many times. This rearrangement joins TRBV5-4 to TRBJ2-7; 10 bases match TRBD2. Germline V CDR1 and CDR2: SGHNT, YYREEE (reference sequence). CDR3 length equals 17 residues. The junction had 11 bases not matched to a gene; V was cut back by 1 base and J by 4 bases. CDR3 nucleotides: TGTGCCAGCAGCTTGAACCTCCAGCGGGGGGGCCCTTACGAGCAGTACTTC. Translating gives CASSLNLQRGGPYEQYF.

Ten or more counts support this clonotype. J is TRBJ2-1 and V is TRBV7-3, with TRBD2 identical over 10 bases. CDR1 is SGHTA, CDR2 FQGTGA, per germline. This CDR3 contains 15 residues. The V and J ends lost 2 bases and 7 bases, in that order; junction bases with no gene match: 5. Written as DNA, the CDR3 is TGTGCCAGCAGCTTAGGAGCGGGGGGGCAGAATGAGCAGTTCTTC. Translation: CASSLGAGGQNEQFF. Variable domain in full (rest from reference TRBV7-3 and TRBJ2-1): GAGVSQTPSNKVTEKGKYVELRCDPISGHTALYWYRQSLGQGPEFLIYFQGTGAADDSGLPNDRFFAVRPEGSVSTLKIQRTERGDSAVYLCASSLGAGGQNEQFFGPGTRLTVL.

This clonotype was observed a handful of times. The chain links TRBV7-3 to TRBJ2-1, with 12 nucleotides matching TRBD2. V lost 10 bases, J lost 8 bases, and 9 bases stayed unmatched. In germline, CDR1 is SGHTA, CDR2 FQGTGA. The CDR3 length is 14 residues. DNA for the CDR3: TGTGCCACCCAGACTAGCGGGGGAGTCCATGAGCAGTTCTTC. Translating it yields CATQTSGGVHEQFF.

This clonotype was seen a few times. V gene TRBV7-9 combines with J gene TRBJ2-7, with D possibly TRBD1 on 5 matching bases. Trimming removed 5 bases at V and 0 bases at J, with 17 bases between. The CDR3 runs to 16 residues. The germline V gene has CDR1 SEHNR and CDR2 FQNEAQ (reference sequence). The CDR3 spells CASSPMGRSSSYEQYF. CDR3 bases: TGTGCCAGCAGCCCTATGGGGCGGTCGAGCTCCTACGAGCAGTACTTC. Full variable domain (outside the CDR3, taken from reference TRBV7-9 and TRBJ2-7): DTGVSQNPRHKITKRGQNVTFRCDPISEHNRLYWYRQTLGQGPEFLTYFQNEAQLEKSRLLSDRFSAERPKGSFSTLEIQRTEQGDSAMYLCASSPMGRSSSYEQYFGPGTRLTVT.

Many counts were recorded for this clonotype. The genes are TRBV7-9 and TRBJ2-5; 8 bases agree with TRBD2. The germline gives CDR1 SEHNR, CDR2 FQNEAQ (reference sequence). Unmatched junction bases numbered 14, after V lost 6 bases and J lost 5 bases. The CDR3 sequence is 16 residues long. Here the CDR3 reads CASSDAGAGGSETQYF. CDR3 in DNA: TGTGCCAGCAGTGACGCGGGTGCGGGGGGCTCGGAGACCCAGTACTTC.

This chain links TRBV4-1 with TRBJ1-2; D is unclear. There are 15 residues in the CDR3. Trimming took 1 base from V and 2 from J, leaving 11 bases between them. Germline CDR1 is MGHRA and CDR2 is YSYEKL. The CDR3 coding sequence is TGCGCCAGCAGCCAAGCAATCAGTACAAACTATGGCTACACCTTC. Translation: CASSQAISTNYGYTF.

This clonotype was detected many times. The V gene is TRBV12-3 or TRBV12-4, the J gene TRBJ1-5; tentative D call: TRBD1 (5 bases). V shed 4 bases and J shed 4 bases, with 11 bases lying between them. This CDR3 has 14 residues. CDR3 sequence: CASSWGTLNQPQHF. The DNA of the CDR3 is TGTGCCAGCAGTTGGGGCACCTTGAATCAGCCCCAGCATTTT.

The CDR3 sequence is CASSYPSGGASETQYF. The CDR3 nucleotides are TGTGCCAGCAGCTACCCTAGCGGGGGGGCGAGTGAGACCCAGTACTTC. This sequence joins TRBV7-9 and TRBJ2-5; 12 bases are shared with TRBD2. Germline V CDR1 and CDR2: SEHNR, FQNEAQ (reference sequence). J gave up 5 bases and V 4 bases, and 8 bases lay outside the gene matches. The CDR3 contains 16 residues.

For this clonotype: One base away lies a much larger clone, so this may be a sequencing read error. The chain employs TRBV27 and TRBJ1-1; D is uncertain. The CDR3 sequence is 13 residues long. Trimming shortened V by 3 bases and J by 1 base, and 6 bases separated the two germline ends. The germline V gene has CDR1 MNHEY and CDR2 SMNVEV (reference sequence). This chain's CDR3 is CASSLFGNTEAFF. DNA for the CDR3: TGTGCCAGCAGTTTGTTTGGGAACACTGAAGCTTTCTTT.

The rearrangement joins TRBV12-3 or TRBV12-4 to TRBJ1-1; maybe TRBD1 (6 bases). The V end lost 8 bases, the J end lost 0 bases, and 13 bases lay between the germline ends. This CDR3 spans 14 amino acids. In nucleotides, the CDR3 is TGTGCCAGCGCCCAGGGGATAATGAACACTGAAGCTTTCTTT. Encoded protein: CASAQGIMNTEAFF.

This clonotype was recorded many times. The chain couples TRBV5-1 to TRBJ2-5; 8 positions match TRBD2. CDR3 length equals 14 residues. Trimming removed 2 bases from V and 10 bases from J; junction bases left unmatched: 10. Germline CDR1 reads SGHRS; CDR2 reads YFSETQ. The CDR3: CASSFASGGVGQYF. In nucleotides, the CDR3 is TGCGCCAGCAGCTTCGCCAGCGGGGGCGTTGGCCAGTACTTC.

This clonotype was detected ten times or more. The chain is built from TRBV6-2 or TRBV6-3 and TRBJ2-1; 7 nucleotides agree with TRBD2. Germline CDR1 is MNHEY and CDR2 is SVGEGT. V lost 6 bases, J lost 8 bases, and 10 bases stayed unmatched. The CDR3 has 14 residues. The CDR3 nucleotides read TGTGCCAGCAGCACAAGACCTAGCGGAGATGAGCAGTTCTTC. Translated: CASSTRPSGDEQFF.

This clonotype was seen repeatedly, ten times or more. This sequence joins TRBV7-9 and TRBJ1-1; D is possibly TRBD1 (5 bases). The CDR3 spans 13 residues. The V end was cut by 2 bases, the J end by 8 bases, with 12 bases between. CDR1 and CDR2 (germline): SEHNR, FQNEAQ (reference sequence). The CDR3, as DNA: TGTGCCAGCAGCTTACTCGAGAGGGGAGAAGCTTTCTTT. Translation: CASSLLERGEAFF.

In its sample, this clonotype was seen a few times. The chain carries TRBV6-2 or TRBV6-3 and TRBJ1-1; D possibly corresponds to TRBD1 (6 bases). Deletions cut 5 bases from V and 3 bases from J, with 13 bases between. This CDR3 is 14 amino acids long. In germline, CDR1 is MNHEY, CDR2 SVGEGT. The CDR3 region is CASSPGHYYTEAFF. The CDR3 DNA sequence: TGTGCCAGCAGTCCGGGACACTATTACACTGAAGCTTTCTTT.

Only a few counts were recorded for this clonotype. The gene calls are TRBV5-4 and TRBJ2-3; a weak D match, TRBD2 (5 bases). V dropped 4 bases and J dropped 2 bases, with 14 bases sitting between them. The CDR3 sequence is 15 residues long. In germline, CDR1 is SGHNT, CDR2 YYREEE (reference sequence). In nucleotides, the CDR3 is TGTGCCAGCAGCCTTGGCGGGCTAGCCACAGATACGCAGTATTTT. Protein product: CASSLGGLATDTQYF.

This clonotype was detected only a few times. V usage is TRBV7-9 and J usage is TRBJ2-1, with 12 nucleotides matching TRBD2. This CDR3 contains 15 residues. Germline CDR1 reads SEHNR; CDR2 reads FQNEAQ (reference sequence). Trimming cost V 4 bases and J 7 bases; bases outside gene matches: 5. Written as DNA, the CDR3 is TGTGCCAGCAGCTCACCGACTAGCGGGAGAAATGAGCAGTTCTTC. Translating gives CASSSPTSGRNEQFF.

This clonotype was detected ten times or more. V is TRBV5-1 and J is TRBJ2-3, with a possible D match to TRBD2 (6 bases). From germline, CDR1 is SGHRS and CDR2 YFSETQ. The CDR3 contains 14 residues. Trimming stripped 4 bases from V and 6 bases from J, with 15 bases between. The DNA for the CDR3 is TGCGCCAGCAGCCCGGGACTGGGGAGGGATACGCAGTATTTT. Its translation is CASSPGLGRDTQYF.